The 24 T cell receptor beta chains below all came from one sample that was sequenced in a study of blood T cell repertoires in COVID-19 (dated by TCRdb to 2019 to 2021). Library preparation used the immunoSEQ multiplex PCR assay. Imported from immuneACCESS, the table was reduced by TCRdb to in-frame sequences with V and J called. These copies leave out some clones; in studies compared against another copy, an unresolved V gene accounts for under half, and the cause of the remainder is not known. The sample records approximately 260,000 clones, around 90% of which are singletons. The ten top clones hold 6% to 9% of the sample. The sample comprised peripheral blood. The receptor set was obtained from a man in his 60s who had recovered from COVID-19.

The genes are TRBV19 and TRBJ1-6; D perhaps matches TRBD1 (5 bases). The germline gives CDR1 LNHDA, CDR2 SQIVND (reference sequence). V shed 3 bases and J shed 5 bases, with 8 bases lying between them. CDR3 length: 14 residues. The CDR3 region has the DNA TGTGCCAGTAGTATCGGGGGGAATAATTCACCCCTCCACTTT. It encodes CASSIGGNNSPLHF. The full variable domain, in which reference TRBV19 and TRBJ1-6 provide the parts outside the CDR3, is DGGITQSPKYLFRKEGQNVTLSCEQNLNHDAMYWYRQDPGQGLRLIYYSQIVNDFQKGDIAEGYSVSREKKESFPLTVTSAQKNPTAFYLCASSIGGNNSPLHFGNGTRLTVT.

Of note for this clone: Within the sample, other DNA sequences also encode this same CDR3. The chain links TRBV18 to TRBJ2-7; possible D gene TRBD2, 6 bases. Germline V lookup: CDR1 KGHSH, CDR2 LQKENI. The V and J ends lost 2 bases and 5 bases respectively, with 10 bases between them. This CDR3 contains 13 residues. CDR3: CASSPGGRNEQYV. DNA for the CDR3: TGTGCCAGCTCACCAGGGGGGAGGAACGAGCAGTACGTC.

V is TRBV5-5 and J is TRBJ1-5; 7 bases line up with TRBD1. V shed 2 bases and J 2 bases; nucleotides not matched to a gene: 1. The CDR3 length is 14 residues. Germline V gene data show CDR1 as SGHKS and CDR2 as YYEKEE (reference sequence). CDR3 loop: CASSFQGGNQPQHF. CDR3 nucleotide sequence: TGTGCCAGCAGCTTTCAGGGGGGCAATCAGCCCCAGCATTTT. Complete variable domain (other parts from reference TRBV5-5 and TRBJ1-5): DAGVTQSPTHLIKTRGQQVTLRCSPISGHKSVSWYQQVLGQGPQFIFQYYEKEERGRGNFPDRFSARQFPNYSSELNVNALLLGDSALYLCASSFQGGNQPQHFGDGTRLSIL.

This chain joins TRBV11-2 and TRBJ2-3; D possibly corresponds to TRBD1 (5 bases). The ends were cut back, 3 bases at V and 1 base at J, with 14 bases in the middle. Germline V gene lookup returns CDR1 SGHAT and CDR2 FQNNGV. The CDR3 is 16 amino acids. CDR3 nucleotide sequence: TGTGCCAGCAGCTTGCGCAGGGCTTGGGGCACAGATACGCAGTATTTT. This codes for CASSLRRAWGTDTQYF.

In the case of this clone: Different DNA sequences within this sample yield the same CDR3. The rearrangement joins TRBV12-3 or TRBV12-4 to TRBJ2-5; D unresolved. The CDR3 has 12 amino acids. Trimming cost V 3 bases and J 5 bases, with 7 bases left between them. The CDR3 coding sequence is TGTGCCAGCAGTTTTATCAGGGAGACCCAGTACTTC. It translates to CASSFIRETQYF.

The chain uses TRBV2 and TRBJ2-5; 7 bases match TRBD1. Germline assignment: CDR1 SNHLY and CDR2 FYNNEI. V trimming: 6 bases; J trimming: 4 bases; junction bases outside the gene matches: 2. CDR3 length equals 12 residues. In DNA form, the CDR3 reads TGTGCCAGCAGCAACAGGGGAGAGACCCAGTACTTC. Amino acids: CASSNRGETQYF.

This rearrangement joins TRBV21-1 to TRBJ2-3; the DNA was not used to check the table's D call, TRBD2. TRBV21-1 is annotated as a pseudogene. The CDR3 has 14 residues. The CDR3: CASQKRGPTDTQYF. The CDR3 DNA reads as TGTGCCAGCCAAAAGCGGGGACCGACAGATACGCAGTATTTT.

The V and J genes are TRBV3-1 (or the pseudogene TRBV3-2) and TRBJ1-3; unclear D gene. Germline lookup yields CDR1 LGHDT and CDR2 YNNKEL (reference sequence). Trimming removed 1 base at V and 3 bases at J, with 10 bases between. This CDR3 spans 15 amino acids. CDR3: CASSQARTGGNTIYF. The CDR3 nucleotides are TGTGCCAGCAGCCAAGCAAGAACGGGTGGAAACACCATATATTTT.

This clone was seen only a few times. V usage is TRBV5-6 and J usage is TRBJ2-6; 8 bases map to TRBD1. The CDR3 sequence is 19 residues long. Germline V CDR1 and CDR2: SGHDT, YYEEEE. The trim removed 4 bases at V and 0 bases at J, leaving 12 bases unmatched. This CDR3 is CASSAFTGTGSSGANVLTF. In DNA form, the CDR3 reads TGTGCCAGCAGCGCTTTCACCGGGACAGGTTCCTCTGGGGCCAACGTCCTGACTTTC.

The chain combines TRBV7-9 with TRBJ1-2, with 7 nucleotides matching TRBD1. The germline gives CDR1 SEHNR, CDR2 FQNEAQ (reference sequence). Trimming removed 4 bases from V and 4 bases from J; junction bases left unmatched: 6. This CDR3 is built from 14 residues. CDR3 residues: CASSSGQPSYGYTF. In DNA, the CDR3 is TGTGCCAGCAGCTCGGGACAGCCTTCCTATGGCTACACCTTC.

The rearrangement joins TRBV2 to TRBJ2-3; D is unresolved. Germline assignment: CDR1 SNHLY and CDR2 FYNNEI. Trimming stripped 8 bases from V and 0 bases from J, with 12 bases between. The CDR3 runs 14 residues. The CDR3 DNA is TGTGCCAGCGAGTACAGCCAAAGCACAGATACGCAGTATTTT. It yields the protein CASEYSQSTDTQYF.

The rearrangement uses TRBV4-2 and TRBJ2-1; TRBD2 agrees at 14 bases. The trim removed 2 bases at V and 12 bases at J, leaving 9 bases unmatched. The CDR3 covers 16 residues. The germline V gene encodes CDR1 LGHNA and CDR2 YNFKEQ. The CDR3 sequence: CASSQPGTSGGLGQFF. The DNA for the CDR3 is TGTGCCAGCAGCCAACCCGGGACTAGCGGGGGTTTAGGGCAGTTCTTC.

This clone was observed once. V usage is TRBV3-1 (or the pseudogene TRBV3-2) and J usage is TRBJ1-6; D remains unclear. From germline, CDR1 is LGHDT and CDR2 YNNKEL (reference sequence). Trimming stripped 1 base from V and 7 bases from J, with 8 bases between. The length of the CDR3 is 14 residues. The CDR3 DNA follows: TGTGCCAGCAGCCAAGGAGCTTCCAATTCACCCCTCCACTTT. Residues: CASSQGASNSPLHF.

This chain links TRBV6-5 with TRBJ1-1, with D possibly matching TRBD1 (5 bases). Germline CDR1 MNHEY, CDR2 SVGAGI. CDR3 length: 12 amino acids. The V end was cut by 4 bases, the J end by 8 bases, with 11 bases between. The CDR3 DNA is TGTGCCAGCAGTTCAATCGGGGGAGAAGCTTTCTTT. Protein: CASSSIGGEAFF.

CDR3 protein: CASSLGQGAKTQYF. The DNA for the CDR3 is TGCGCCAGCAGCTTAGGCCAGGGGGCGAAGACCCAGTACTTC. This rearrangement joins TRBV5-1 to TRBJ2-5; TRBD1 matches at 8 bases. The germline V gene encodes CDR1 SGHRS and CDR2 YFSETQ. Germline trimming cut 2 bases from V and 6 bases from J; bases unmatched to any gene: 6. The CDR3 consists of 14 residues.

The chain has TRBV28 and TRBJ2-3; no clear D. Germline CDR1 reads MDHEN; CDR2 reads SYDVKM. Between the trimmed V and J ends, which lost 3 bases and 2 bases, there was a span of 18 bases. CDR3 length: 17 amino acids. As DNA, the CDR3 is TGTGCCAGCAGTTTCCAACCAGAGGAAGCTTTCACAGATACGCAGTATTTT. Encoded protein: CASSFQPEEAFTDTQYF. Full variable domain (missing parts from reference TRBV28 and TRBJ2-3): DVKVTQSSRYLVKRTGEKVFLECVQDMDHENMFWYRQDPGLGLRLIYFSYDVKMKEKGDIPEGYSVSREKKERFSLILESASTNQTSMYLCASSFQPEEAFTDTQYFGPGTRLTVL.

This chain's CDR3 is CASSLSTLTSSGQPQHF. CDR3 coding DNA: TGTGCCAGCAGTTTATCAACCCTCACCTCCTCGGGTCAGCCCCAGCATTTT. The J gene is TRBJ1-5, the V gene TRBV27; D gene ambiguous. The CDR3 runs to 17 residues. Deletions cut 0 bases from V and 6 bases from J, with 18 bases between. Germline-derived CDR1 and CDR2 are MNHEY and SMNVEV (reference sequence).

The chain couples TRBV27 to TRBJ1-2; TRBD1 might be the D (5 bases). CDR1 is MNHEY and CDR2 is SMNVEV in the germline V gene (reference sequence). The CDR3 runs 15 residues. Trimming cost V 5 bases and J 8 bases, with 21 bases left between them. CDR3 region: CASSTQPGLIWGYTF. In nucleotides, the CDR3 is TGTGCCAGCAGTACACAACCGGGACTGATATGGGGCTACACCTTC.

This clone came up a few times. The chain carries TRBV5-5 and TRBJ2-5; D might be TRBD1 (5 bases). The CDR3 runs 14 residues. Per the germline V gene, CDR1 is SGHKS and CDR2 is YYEKEE (reference sequence). V was cut by 2 bases and J by 2 bases, with 10 bases left in between. The CDR3 DNA is TGTGCCAGCAGCTTACTGACAGCTCAAGAGACCCAGTACTTC. Protein: CASSLLTAQETQYF. Variable domain in full (rest from reference TRBV5-5 and TRBJ2-5): DAGVTQSPTHLIKTRGQQVTLRCSPISGHKSVSWYQQVLGQGPQFIFQYYEKEERGRGNFPDRFSARQFPNYSSELNVNALLLGDSALYLCASSLLTAQETQYFGPGTRLLVL.

V is TRBV27 and J is TRBJ2-5, with D perhaps matching TRBD1 (6 bases). V was trimmed by 6 bases and J by 5 bases, leaving 16 bases between them. The CDR3 runs 14 residues. CDR1 is MNHEY and CDR2 is SMNVEV in the germline V gene (reference sequence). The DNA for the CDR3 is TGTGCCAGCAGCCTAGGACAGTCTGGGGAGACCCAGTACTTC. Translating gives CASSLGQSGETQYF.

V usage is TRBV5-1 and J usage is TRBJ2-7, with 9 positions matching TRBD2. The CDR3 consists of 16 residues. Germline loops: CDR1 SGHRS, CDR2 YFSETQ. After removal of 0 bases from V and 6 bases from J, the junction contained 10 bases not matched to a gene. The CDR3 is CASSLATPGLAPEQYF. CDR3 DNA sequence: TGCGCCAGCAGCTTGGCCACTCCGGGACTAGCCCCCGAGCAGTACTTC.

The rearrangement uses TRBV4-2 and TRBJ2-5, with a tentative D call TRBD1 (5 bases). This CDR3 has 14 residues. CDR1 is LGHNA, CDR2 YNFKEQ, per germline. V was cut by 0 bases and J by 5 bases, with 10 bases left in between. Written as DNA, the CDR3 is TGTGCCAGCAGCCAAGAGGCAGGGTACGAGACCCAGTACTTC. Protein product: CASSQEAGYETQYF.

In its sample, this clone was seen a few times. The chain employs TRBV5-4 and TRBJ2-7; 7 positions agree with TRBD2. The V gene end was trimmed by 2 bases and the J gene end by 5 bases; junction bases not matched to a gene: 10. There are 15 residues in the CDR3. Looked up from germline, CDR1 is SGHNT and CDR2 is YYREEE (reference sequence). Written as DNA, the CDR3 is TGTGCCAGCAGCTTAACCGGACGGGGGGTCCACGAGCAGTACTTC. This codes for CASSLTGRGVHEQYF.

The chain recombines TRBV12-2 with TRBJ1-5; the D segment call TRBD1 is taken from the table without a DNA check. TRBV12-2 is labeled a pseudogene. This CDR3 contains 20 residues. In DNA form, the CDR3 reads TGTGCAAGTCGCTTAGGTTCTGCGCGACAGGGGGCAAATAGCAATCAGCCCCAGCATTTT. Protein sequence: CASRLGSARQGANSNQPQHF.